These T cell receptor beta chains were read from a single sample in a study of blood T cell repertoires in COVID-19. The data were produced by immunoSEQ multiplex PCR, yet TCRdb's version contains in-frame clones alone and is incomplete. The repertoire has over 400,000 clones, 88% of them found once; the top ten carry around 7.9%. Sequenced input: PBMCs or T cells enriched from blood (not recorded which). The source is a woman in her fifties or sixties who had recovered from COVID-19. CDR3s include the opening cysteine and the closing phenylalanine or tryptophan. A D gene is named only where the DNA matches it firmly. Expanded clones get a size class; other rows say once, few or many, or leave the size out.

J gene | D gene | V gene | clone size | CDR3 protein | CDR3 DNA
TRBJ1-6 | TRBD1 | TRBV3-1/TRBV3-2 | NA | CASRGQVNNSPLHF | TGTGCCAGCAGGGGACAGGTGAATAATTCACCCCTCCACTTT
TRBJ2-1 | TRBD2 | TRBV7-6 | NA | CASSPGLAGGINEQFF | TGTGCCAGCAGCCCTGGACTAGCGGGGGGGATAAATGAGCAGTTCTTC
TRBJ1-1 | NA | TRBV5-3 | NA | CARSLGGDTEAFF | TGTGCCAGAAGCTTGGGTGGAGACACTGAAGCTTTCTTT
TRBJ1-6 | NA | TRBV5-4 | NA | CASSLEGRSYNSPLHF | TGTGCCAGCAGCTTGGAAGGGAGGTCCTATAATTCACCCCTCCACTTT
TRBJ1-2 | NA | TRBV6-5 | NA | CASSYSSTGEGGYTF | TGTGCCAGCAGTTACTCGAGCACGGGGGAAGGTGGCTACACCTTC
TRBJ1-2 | TRBD1 | TRBV9 | NA | CASSKGQGLYGYTF | TGTGCCAGCAGCAAGGGACAGGGGTTATATGGCTACACCTTC
TRBJ2-6 | NA | TRBV2 | NA | CASRGGSGANVLTF | TGTGCCAGCAGGGGAGGCTCTGGGGCCAACGTCCTGACTTTC
TRBJ2-3 | TRBD1 | TRBV27 | NA | CASRLGTGAQGDTQYF | TGTGCCAGCAGACTCGGGACAGGGGCGCAGGGAGATACGCAGTATTTT
TRBJ1-4 | TRBD1 | TRBV24-1 | NA | CATSDQTGELFF | TGTGCCACCAGTGACCAGACAGGGGAACTGTTTTTT
TRBJ2-5 | TRBD2 | TRBV11-2 | NA | CASSQRGPQETQYF | TGTGCCAGCAGCCAGCGGGGACCCCAGGAGACCCAGTACTTC
TRBJ2-7 | TRBD1 | TRBV5-1 | few | CASSFGSDRGGEQYF | TGCGCCAGCAGCTTCGGTTCAGACAGGGGAGGCGAGCAGTACTTC
TRBJ1-2 | TRBD1 | TRBV5-4 | NA | CASSHLQGVDGYTF | TGTGCCAGCAGCCACCTCCAGGGGGTAGATGGCTACACCTTC
TRBJ2-3 | NA | TRBV5-8 | NA | CASSPLRAGGTDTQYF | TGTGCCAGCAGCCCTTTAAGGGCAGGGGGCACAGATACGCAGTATTTT
TRBJ1-1 | NA | TRBV2 | NA | CASSEIRVNTEAFF | TGTGCCAGCAGTGAGATCAGGGTGAACACTGAAGCTTTCTTT
TRBJ1-3 | NA | TRBV10-3 | NA | CAISEWAAGGNTIYF | TGTGCCATCAGTGAGTGGGCGGCCGGCGGGAACACCATATATTTT
TRBJ1-5 | NA | TRBV4-2 | once | CASSQVIQRVSNQPQHF | TGTGCCAGCAGCCAAGTTATTCAGAGGGTTAGCAATCAGCCCCAGCATTTT
TRBJ1-6 | NA | TRBV5-1 | NA | CASSRVSGESGSPLHF | TGCGCCAGCAGCAGGGTATCCGGGGAAAGCGGTTCACCCCTCCACTTT
TRBJ1-1 | NA | TRBV7-2 | NA | CASTRAGPTEAFF | TGTGCCAGCACCCGGGCGGGTCCCACTGAAGCTTTCTTT
TRBJ1-2 | NA | TRBV5-1 | NA | CASSRSGENGYTF | TGCGCCAGCAGTAGGTCCGGGGAAAACGGCTACACCTTC
TRBJ1-3 | NA | TRBV27 | NA | CASSLVGLSGNTIYF | TGTGCCAGCAGTTTAGTTGGGCTCTCTGGAAACACCATATATTTT
TRBJ2-1 | NA | TRBV6-4 | NA | CASSPQGGGSYNEQFF | TGTGCCAGCAGTCCACAGGGCGGGGGCTCCTACAATGAGCAGTTCTTC
TRBJ2-3 | NA | TRBV9 | NA | CASSVPPEGLDTQYF | TGTGCCAGCAGCGTCCCCCCGGAAGGACTTGATACGCAGTATTTT
TRBJ2-7 | NA | TRBV4-1 | NA | CASSQDSGVYYEQYF | TGCGCCAGCAGCCAAGATTCGGGGGTCTACTACGAGCAGTACTTC
TRBJ1-2 | NA | TRBV6-5 | NA | CASSWGRVNGYTF | TGTGCCAGCAGTTGGGGCAGGGTAAATGGCTACACCTTC
TRBJ2-7 | TRBD1 | TRBV5-3 | NA | CARRPHRGGYEQYF | TGTGCCAGAAGACCCCACAGGGGCGGCTACGAGCAGTACTTC
TRBJ1-4 | TRBD1 | TRBV5-4 | NA | CASSPGQGREKLFF | TGTGCCAGCAGCCCTGGACAGGGCCGAGAAAAACTGTTTTTT
TRBJ2-7 | NA | TRBV5-1 | NA | CASSPTISYEQYF | TGCGCCAGCAGCCCGACAATATCCTACGAGCAGTACTTC
TRBJ1-2 | NA | TRBV19 | once | CASRRRGDGYTF | TGTGCCAGTAGGCGCCGGGGGGATGGCTACACCTTC
TRBJ1-2 | NA | TRBV7-8 | NA | CASTGRDTLYGYTF | TGTGCCAGCACCGGCCGGGACACCCTCTATGGCTACACCTTC
TRBJ2-5 | TRBD1 | TRBV9 | NA | CASSVAGGGETQYF | TGTGCCAGCAGCGTAGCAGGGGGTGGAGAGACCCAGTACTTC
TRBJ1-1 | NA | TRBV6-5 | NA | CASRVARDTEAFF | TGTGCCAGCAGGGTAGCCAGGGACACTGAAGCTTTCTTT
TRBJ2-5 | NA | TRBV3-1/TRBV3-2 | NA | CASSPGLFQETQYF | TGTGCCAGCAGCCCTGGGCTATTTCAAGAGACCCAGTACTTC
TRBJ1-4 | TRBD1 | TRBV2 | NA | CASSDPYGTGLDEKLFF | TGTGCCAGCAGTGACCCCTATGGGACAGGGCTGGATGAAAAACTGTTTTTT
TRBJ1-1 | TRBD1 | TRBV4-1 | NA | CASSPLERTGEEGTFF | TGCGCCAGCAGCCCACTCGAACGGACAGGGGAGGAAGGAACTTTCTTT
TRBJ2-2 | NA | TRBV27 | once | CASSVTVNTGELFF | TGTGCCAGCAGCGTGACAGTGAACACCGGGGAGCTGTTTTTT
TRBJ2-1 | NA | TRBV12-5 | once | CASGLPTLLQDADNEQFF | TGTGCTAGTGGTTTGCCAACTCTCCTACAGGACGCAGACAATGAGCAGTTCTTC
TRBJ1-5 | TRBD1 | TRBV12-5 | NA | CASGQGAGQPQHF | TGTGCTAGTGGTCAGGGGGCTGGGCAGCCCCAGCATTTT